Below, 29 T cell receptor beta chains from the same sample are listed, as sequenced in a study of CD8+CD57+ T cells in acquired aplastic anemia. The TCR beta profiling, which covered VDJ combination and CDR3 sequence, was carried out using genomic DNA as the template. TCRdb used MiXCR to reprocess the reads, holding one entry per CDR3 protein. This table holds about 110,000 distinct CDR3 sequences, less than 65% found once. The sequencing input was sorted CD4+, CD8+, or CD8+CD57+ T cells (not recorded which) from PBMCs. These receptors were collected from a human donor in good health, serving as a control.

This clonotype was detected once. CDR3 coding DNA: TGTGCCAGCAGCTCAACCGGGACAGGGGAACATGGCTACACCTTC. Translation gives CASSSTGTGEHGYTF. V usage is TRBV7-9 and J usage is TRBJ1-2; TRBD1 aligns across 10 bases. V dropped 4 bases and J dropped 6; count of bases not matched to a gene: 8. The CDR3 contains 15 residues. The germline gives CDR1 SEHNR, CDR2 FQNEAQ (reference sequence).

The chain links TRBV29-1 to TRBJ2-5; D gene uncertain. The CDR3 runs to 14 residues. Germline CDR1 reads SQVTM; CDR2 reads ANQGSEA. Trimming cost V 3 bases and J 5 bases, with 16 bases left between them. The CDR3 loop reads CSVDLRRIGETQYF. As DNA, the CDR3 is TGCAGCGTTGACCTACGCAGGATTGGGGAGACCCAGTACTTC.

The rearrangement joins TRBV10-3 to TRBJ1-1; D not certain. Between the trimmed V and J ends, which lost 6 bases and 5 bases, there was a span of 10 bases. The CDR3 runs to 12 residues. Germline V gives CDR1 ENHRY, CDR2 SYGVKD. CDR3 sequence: CAIRGSKTEAFF. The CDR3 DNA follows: TGTGCCATCAGGGGCAGTAAAACTGAAGCTTTCTTT.

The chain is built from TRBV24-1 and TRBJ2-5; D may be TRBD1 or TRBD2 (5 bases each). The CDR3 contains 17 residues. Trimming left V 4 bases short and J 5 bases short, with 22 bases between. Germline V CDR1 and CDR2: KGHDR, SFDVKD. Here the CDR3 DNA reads TGTGCCACCAGTGACCTGCCCCGGGACCTGCTTTTGGAGACCCAGTACTTC. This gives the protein CATSDLPRDLLLETQYF.

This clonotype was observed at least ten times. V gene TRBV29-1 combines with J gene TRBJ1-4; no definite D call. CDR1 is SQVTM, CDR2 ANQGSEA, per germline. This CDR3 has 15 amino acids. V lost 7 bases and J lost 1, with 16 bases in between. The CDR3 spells CSAITGMGTNEKLFF. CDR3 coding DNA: TGCAGCGCCATAACGGGGATGGGAACTAATGAAAAACTGTTTTTT.

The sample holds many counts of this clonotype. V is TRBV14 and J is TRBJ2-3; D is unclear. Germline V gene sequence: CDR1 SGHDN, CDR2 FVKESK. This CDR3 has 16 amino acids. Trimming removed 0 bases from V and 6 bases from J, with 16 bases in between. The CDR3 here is CASSQDIGQPVDTQYF. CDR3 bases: TGTGCCAGCAGCCAAGATATTGGTCAGCCTGTGGATACGCAGTATTTT.

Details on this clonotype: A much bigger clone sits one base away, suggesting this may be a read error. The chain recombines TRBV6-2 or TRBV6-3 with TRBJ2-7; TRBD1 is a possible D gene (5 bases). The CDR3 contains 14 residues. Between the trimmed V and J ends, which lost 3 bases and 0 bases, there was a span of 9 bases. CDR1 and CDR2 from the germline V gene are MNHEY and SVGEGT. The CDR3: CASSYPDSSYEQYF. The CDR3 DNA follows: TGTGCCAGCAGTTATCCCGACAGCTCCTACGAGCAGTACTTC.

The CDR3 reads CASAREGQDEQYF. DNA of the CDR3: TGTGCCAGCGCCAGGGAGGGGCAGGACGAGCAGTACTTC. The V call is TRBV2, the J call TRBJ2-7; 7 bases map to TRBD2. The germline V gene has CDR1 SNHLY and CDR2 FYNNEI. V shed 8 bases, J shed 5 bases, and the junction held 9 bases outside the gene matches. This CDR3 is 13 amino acids long.

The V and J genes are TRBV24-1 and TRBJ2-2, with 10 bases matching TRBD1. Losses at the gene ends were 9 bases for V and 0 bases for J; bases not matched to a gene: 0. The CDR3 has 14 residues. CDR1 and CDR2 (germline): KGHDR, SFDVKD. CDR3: CATGTGANTGELFF. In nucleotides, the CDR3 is TGTGCCACCGGGACAGGGGCGAACACCGGGGAGCTGTTTTTT.

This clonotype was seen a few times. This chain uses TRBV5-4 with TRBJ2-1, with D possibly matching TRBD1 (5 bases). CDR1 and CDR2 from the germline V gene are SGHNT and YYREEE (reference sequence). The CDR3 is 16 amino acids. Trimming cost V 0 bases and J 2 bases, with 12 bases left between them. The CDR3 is CASSLGQGRAYNEQFF. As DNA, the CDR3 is TGTGCCAGCAGCTTGGGGCAGGGTCGGGCCTACAATGAGCAGTTCTTC.

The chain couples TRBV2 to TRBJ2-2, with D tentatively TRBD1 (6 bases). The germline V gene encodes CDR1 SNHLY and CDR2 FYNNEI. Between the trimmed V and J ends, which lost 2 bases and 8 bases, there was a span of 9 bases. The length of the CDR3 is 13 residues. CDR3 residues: CASSEPGQGELFF. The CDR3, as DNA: TGTGCCAGCAGTGAACCCGGACAGGGGGAGCTGTTTTTT.

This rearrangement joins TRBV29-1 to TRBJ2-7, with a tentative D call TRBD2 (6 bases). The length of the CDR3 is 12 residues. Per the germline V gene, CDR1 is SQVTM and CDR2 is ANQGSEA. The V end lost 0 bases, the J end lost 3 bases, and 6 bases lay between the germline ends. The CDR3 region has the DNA TGCAGCGTTGAAGAGCGGGGCTACGAGCAGTACTTC. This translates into CSVEERGYEQYF.

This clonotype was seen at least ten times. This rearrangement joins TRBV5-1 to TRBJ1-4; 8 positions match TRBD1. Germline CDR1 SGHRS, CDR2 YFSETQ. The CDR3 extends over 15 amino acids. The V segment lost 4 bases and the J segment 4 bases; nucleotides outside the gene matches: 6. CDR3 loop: CASSQGTGLNEKLFF. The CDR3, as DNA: TGCGCCAGCAGCCAGGGGACAGGCCTTAATGAAAAACTGTTTTTT.

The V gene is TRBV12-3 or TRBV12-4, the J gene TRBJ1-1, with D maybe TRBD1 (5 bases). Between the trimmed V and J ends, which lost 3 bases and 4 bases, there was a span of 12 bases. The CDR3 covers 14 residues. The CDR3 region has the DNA TGTGCCAGCAGTTTCGAGGGGATAGGCACTGAAGCTTTCTTT. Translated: CASSFEGIGTEAFF.

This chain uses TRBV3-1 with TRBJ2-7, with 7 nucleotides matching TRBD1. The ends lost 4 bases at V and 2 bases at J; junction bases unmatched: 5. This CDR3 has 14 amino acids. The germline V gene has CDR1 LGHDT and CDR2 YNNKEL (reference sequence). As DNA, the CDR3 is TGTGCCAGCAGCCCCCGGGACAGCGCCTACGAGCAGTACTTC. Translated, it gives CASSPRDSAYEQYF.

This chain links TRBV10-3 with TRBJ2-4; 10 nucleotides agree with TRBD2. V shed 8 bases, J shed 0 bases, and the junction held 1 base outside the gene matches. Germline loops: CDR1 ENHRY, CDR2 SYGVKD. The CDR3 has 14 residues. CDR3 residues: CAIGLAVAKNIQYF. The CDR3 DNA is TGTGCCATCGGACTAGCGGTAGCCAAAAACATTCAGTACTTC.

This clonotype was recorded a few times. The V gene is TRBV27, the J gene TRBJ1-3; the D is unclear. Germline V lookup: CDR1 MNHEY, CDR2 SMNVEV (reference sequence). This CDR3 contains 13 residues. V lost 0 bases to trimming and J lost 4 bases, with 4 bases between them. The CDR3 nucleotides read TGTGCCAGCAGTTTATCGCCGGGAAACACCATATATTTT. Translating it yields CASSLSPGNTIYF.

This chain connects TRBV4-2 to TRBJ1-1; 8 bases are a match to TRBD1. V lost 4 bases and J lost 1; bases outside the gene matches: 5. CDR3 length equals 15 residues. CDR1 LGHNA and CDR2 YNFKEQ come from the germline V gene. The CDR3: CASSRAGQANTEAFF. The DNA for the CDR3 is TGTGCCAGCAGCCGAGCGGGACAGGCGAACACTGAAGCTTTCTTT.

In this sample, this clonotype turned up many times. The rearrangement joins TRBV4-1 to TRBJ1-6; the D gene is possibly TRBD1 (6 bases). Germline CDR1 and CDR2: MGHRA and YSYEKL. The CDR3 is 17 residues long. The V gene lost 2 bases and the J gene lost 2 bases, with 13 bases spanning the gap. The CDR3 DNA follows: TGCGCCAGCAGCCAACCAACACAGGGTGCCTATAATTCACCCCTCCACTTT. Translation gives CASSQPTQGAYNSPLHF.

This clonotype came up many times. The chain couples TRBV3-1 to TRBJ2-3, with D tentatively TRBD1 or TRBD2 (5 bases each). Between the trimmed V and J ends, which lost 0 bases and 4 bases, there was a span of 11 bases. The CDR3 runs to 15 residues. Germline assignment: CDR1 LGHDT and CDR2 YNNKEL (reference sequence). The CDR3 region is CASSQDGAWADTQYF. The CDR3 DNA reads TGTGCCAGCAGCCAAGACGGGGCTTGGGCAGATACGCAGTATTTT.

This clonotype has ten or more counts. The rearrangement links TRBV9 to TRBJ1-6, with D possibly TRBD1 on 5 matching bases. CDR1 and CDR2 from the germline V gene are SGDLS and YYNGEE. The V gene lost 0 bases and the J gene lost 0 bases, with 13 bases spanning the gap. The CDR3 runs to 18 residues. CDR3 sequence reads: CASSVATDGGSYNSPLHF. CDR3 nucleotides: TGTGCCAGCAGCGTAGCTACTGACGGGGGCTCCTATAATTCACCCCTCCACTTT.

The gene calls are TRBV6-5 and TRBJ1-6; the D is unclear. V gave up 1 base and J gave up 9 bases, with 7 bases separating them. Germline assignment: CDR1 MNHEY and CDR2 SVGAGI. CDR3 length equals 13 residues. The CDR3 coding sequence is TGTGCCAGCAGTTACTTGGGTGGTTCACCCCTCCACTTT. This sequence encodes CASSYLGGSPLHF.

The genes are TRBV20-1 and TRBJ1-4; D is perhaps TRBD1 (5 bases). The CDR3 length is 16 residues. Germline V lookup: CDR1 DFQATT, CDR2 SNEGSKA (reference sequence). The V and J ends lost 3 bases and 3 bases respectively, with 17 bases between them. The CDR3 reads CSARDVSGHSNEKLFF. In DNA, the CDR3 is TGCAGTGCTAGGGACGTTTCTGGACACTCTAATGAAAAACTGTTTTTT.

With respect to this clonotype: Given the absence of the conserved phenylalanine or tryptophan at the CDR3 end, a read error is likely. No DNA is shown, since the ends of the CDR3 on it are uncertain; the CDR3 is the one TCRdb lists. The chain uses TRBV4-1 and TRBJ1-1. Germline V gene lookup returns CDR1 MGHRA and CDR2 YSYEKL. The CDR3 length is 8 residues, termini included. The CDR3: CASSQGVR.

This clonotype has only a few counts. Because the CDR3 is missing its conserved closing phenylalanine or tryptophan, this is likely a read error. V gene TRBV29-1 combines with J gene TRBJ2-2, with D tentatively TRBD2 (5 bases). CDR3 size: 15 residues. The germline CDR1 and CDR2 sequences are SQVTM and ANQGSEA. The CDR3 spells CSVVRVYSNTGELFS. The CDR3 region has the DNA TGCAGCGTTGTGCGGGTATACAGCAACACTGGGGAGCTGTTTTCT.

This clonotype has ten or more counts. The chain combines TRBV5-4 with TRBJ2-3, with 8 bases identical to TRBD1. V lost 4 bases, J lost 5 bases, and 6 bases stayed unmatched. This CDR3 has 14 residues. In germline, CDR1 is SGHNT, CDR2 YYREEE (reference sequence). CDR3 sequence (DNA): TGTGCCAGCAGCGGGACAGGCGGGGAAGATACGCAGTATTTT. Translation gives CASSGTGGEDTQYF.

Here the CDR3 reads CASSIVGISTGELFF. Here the CDR3 DNA reads TGTGCCAGTAGTATAGTTGGCATTTCAACCGGGGAGCTGTTTTTT. The chain carries TRBV19 and TRBJ2-2; no reliable D call. V was shortened by 1 base and J by 5 bases, with 11 bases between the two germline ends. This CDR3 comprises 15 residues. Germline V CDR1 and CDR2: LNHDA, SQIVND (reference sequence).

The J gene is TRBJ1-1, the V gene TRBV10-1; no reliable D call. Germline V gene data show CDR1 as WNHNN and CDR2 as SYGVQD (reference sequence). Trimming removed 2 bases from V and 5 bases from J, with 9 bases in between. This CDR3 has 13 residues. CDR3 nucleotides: TGCGCCAGCAGTGAGATCGATGGGACTGAAGCTTTCTTT. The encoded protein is CASSEIDGTEAFF.

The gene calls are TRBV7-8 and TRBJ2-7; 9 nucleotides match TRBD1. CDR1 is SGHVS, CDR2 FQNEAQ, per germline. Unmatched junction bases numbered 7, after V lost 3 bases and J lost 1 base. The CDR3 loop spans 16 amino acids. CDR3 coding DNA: TGTGCCAGCAGCTTTCAGACAGGGGGTTATTCCTACGAGCAGTACTTC. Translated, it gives CASSFQTGGYSYEQYF.